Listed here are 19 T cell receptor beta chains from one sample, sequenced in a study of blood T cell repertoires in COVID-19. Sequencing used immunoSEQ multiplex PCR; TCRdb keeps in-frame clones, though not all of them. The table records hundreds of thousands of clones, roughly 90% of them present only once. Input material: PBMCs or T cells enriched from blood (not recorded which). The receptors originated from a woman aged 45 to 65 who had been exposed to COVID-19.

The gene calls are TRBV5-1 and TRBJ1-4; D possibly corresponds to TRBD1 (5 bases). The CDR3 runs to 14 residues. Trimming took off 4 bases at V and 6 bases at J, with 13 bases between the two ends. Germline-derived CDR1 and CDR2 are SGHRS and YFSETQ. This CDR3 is CASSPQDMYEKLFF. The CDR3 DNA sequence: TGCGCCAGCAGCCCCCAGGACATGTATGAAAAACTGTTTTTT. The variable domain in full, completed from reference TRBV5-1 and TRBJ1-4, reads KAGVTQTPRYLIKTRGQQVTLSCSPISGHRSVSWYQQTPGQGLQFLFEYFSETQRNKGNFPGRFSGRQFSNSRSEMNVSTLELGDSALYLCASSPQDMYEKLFFGSGTQLSVL.

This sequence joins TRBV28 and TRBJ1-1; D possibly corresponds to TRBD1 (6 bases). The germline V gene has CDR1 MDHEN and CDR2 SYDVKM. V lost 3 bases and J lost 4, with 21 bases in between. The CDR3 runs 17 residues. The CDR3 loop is CASSFLSGQPFVTEAFF. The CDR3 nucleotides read TGTGCCAGCAGTTTTCTCTCTGGACAGCCCTTTGTCACTGAAGCTTTCTTT.

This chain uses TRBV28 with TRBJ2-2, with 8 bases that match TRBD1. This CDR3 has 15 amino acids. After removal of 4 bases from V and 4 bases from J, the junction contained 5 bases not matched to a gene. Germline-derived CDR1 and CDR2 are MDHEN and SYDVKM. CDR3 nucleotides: TGTGCCAGCAGTTCAACGGGACAGGTCACCGGGGAGCTGTTTTTT. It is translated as CASSSTGQVTGELFF.

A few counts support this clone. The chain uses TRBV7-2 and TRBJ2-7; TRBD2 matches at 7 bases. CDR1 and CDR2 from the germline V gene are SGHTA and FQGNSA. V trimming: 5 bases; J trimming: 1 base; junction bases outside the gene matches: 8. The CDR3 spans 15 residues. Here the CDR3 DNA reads TGTGCCAGCAGCCCCATCTCACTAGCGTCCTACGAGCAGTACTTC. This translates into CASSPISLASYEQYF. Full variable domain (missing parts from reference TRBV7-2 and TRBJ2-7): GAGVSQSPSNKVTEKGKDVELRCDPISGHTALYWYRQSLGQGLEFLIYFQGNSAPDKSGLPSDRFSAERTGGSVSTLTIQRTQQEDSAVYLCASSPISLASYEQYFGPGTRLTVT.

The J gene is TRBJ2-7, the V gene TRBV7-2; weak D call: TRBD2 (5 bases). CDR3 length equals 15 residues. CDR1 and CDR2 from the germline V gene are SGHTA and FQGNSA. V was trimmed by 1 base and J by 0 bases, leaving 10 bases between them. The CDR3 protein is CASSLVSGDSYEQYF. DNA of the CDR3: TGTGCCAGCAGCTTAGTATCCGGGGACTCCTACGAGCAGTACTTC.

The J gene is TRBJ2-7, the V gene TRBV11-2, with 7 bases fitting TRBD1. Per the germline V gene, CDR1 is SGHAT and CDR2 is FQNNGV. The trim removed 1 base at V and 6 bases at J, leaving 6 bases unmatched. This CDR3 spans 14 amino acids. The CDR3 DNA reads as TGTGCCAGCAGCTTAGGAGGGGGCTCCGGCGAGCAGTACTTC. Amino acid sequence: CASSLGGGSGEQYF.

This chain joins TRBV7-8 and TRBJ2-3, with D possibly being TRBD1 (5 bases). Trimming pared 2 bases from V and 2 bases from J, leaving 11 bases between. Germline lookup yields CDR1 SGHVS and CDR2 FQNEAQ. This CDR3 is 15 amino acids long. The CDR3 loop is CASSLQRQFTDTQYF. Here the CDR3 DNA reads TGTGCCAGCAGCTTACAGAGACAGTTCACAGATACGCAGTATTTT.

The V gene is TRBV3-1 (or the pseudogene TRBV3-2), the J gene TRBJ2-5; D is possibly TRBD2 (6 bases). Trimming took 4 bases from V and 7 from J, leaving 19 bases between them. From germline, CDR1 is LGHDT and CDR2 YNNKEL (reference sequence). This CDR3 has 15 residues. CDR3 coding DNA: TGTGCCAGCAGCCTACCGCAAGGAGGGTACGGGACCCAGTACTTC. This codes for CASSLPQGGYGTQYF.

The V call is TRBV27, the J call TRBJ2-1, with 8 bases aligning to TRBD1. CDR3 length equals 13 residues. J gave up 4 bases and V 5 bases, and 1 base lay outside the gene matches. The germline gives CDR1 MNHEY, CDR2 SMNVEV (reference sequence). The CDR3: CASSRQGYNEQFF. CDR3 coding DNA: TGTGCCAGCAGTAGACAGGGGTACAATGAGCAGTTCTTC.

CDR3 sequence (DNA): TGCGCCAGCAGCTGGGGAACGGGAGGGTTTAGCAATCAGCCCCAGCATTTT. This gives the protein CASSWGTGGFSNQPQHF. This sequence joins TRBV5-1 and TRBJ1-5; no reliable D call. Germline values: CDR1 SGHRS, CDR2 YFSETQ. This CDR3 is 17 amino acids long. The V gene lost 3 bases and the J gene lost 0 bases, with 16 bases spanning the gap.

CDR3 bases: TGTGCCACCAGTGACCTGAAAAGCGACAGCTCCTATGGCTACACCTTC. Its protein product is CATSDLKSDSSYGYTF. The V and J genes are TRBV24-1 and TRBJ1-2; a possible D gene is TRBD1 (5 bases). Germline CDR1 reads KGHDR; CDR2 reads SFDVKD. CDR3 size: 16 residues. V lost 4 bases to trimming and J lost 4 bases, with 18 bases between them.

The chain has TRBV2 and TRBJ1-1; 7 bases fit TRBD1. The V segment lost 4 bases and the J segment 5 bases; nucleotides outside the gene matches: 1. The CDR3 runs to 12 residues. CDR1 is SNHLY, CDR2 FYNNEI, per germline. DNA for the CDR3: TGTGCCAGCAGTGCGACAGGGACTGAAGCTTTCTTT. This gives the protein CASSATGTEAFF.

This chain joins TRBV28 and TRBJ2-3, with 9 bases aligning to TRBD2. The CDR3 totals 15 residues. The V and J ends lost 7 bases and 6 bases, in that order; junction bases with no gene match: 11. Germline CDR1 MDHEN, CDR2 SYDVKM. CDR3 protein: CASKLAGNGEDTQYF. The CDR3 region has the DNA TGTGCCAGCAAACTAGCGGGTAATGGTGAGGATACGCAGTATTTT.

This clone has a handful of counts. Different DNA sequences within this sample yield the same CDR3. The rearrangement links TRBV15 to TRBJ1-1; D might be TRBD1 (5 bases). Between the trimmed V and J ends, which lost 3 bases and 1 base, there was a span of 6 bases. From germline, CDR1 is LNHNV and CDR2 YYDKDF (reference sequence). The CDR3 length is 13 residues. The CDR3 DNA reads TGTGCCACCAGCAGGGACAAGAACACTGAAGCTTTCTTT. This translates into CATSRDKNTEAFF.

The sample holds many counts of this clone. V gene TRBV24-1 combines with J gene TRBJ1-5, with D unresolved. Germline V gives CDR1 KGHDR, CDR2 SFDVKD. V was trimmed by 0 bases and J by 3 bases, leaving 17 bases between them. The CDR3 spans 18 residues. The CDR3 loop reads CATSDLQRLDGVNQPQHF. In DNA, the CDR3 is TGTGCCACCAGTGATTTGCAGCGGCTGGACGGTGTCAATCAGCCCCAGCATTTT.

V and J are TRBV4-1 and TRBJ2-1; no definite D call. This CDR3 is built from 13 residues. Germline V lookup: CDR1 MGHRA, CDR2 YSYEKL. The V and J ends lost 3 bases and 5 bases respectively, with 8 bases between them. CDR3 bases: TGCGCCAGCAGCCAGCGCGGCAACAATGAGCAGTTCTTC. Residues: CASSQRGNNEQFF.

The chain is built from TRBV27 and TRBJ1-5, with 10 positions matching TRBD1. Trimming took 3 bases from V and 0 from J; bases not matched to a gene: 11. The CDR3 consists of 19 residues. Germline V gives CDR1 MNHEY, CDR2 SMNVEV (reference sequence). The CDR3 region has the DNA TGTGCCAGCAGTTTGAGACCGGGACAGGGGAAATATAGCAATCAGCCCCAGCATTTT. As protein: CASSLRPGQGKYSNQPQHF.

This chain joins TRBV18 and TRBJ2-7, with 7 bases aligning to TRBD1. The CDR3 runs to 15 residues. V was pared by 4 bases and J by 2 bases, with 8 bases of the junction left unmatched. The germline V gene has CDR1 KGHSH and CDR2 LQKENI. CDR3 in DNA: TGTGCCAGCTCACAAGGCTCCGGGACAGCCTACGAGCAGTACTTC. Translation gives CASSQGSGTAYEQYF.

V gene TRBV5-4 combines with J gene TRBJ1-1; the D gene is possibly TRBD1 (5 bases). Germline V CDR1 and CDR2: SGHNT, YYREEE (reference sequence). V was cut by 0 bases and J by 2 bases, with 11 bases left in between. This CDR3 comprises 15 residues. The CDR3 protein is CASSLGQGVNTEAFF. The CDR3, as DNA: TGTGCCAGCAGCTTGGGCCAAGGGGTAAACACTGAAGCTTTCTTT. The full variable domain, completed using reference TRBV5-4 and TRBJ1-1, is ETGVTQSPTHLIKTRGQQVTLRCSSQSGHNTVSWYQQALGQGPQFIFQYYREEENGRGNFPPRFSGLQFPNYSSELNVNALELDDSALYLCASSLGQGVNTEAFFGQGTRLTVV.